A single sample gave rise to the 9 T cell receptor beta chains below, sequenced in a study of blood T cell repertoires in COVID-19. Clones were read by immunoSEQ multiplex PCR, and TCRdb kept only the in-frame ones, dropping some. The table includes roughly 220,000 clones, over 80% detected once. The sequencing input was PBMCs or T cells enriched from blood (not recorded which). Every receptor here comes from a woman aged 35 to 49 who had recovered from COVID-19.

J is TRBJ1-4 and V is TRBV27; no firm D call. The CDR3 consists of 13 residues. The ends were cut back, 3 bases at V and 3 bases at J, with 5 bases in the middle. CDR1 MNHEY and CDR2 SMNVEV come from the germline V gene (reference sequence). This CDR3 is CASSLSSNEKLFF. For the CDR3, the DNA is TGTGCCAGCAGTTTGTCGTCTAATGAAAAACTGTTTTTT.

V and J are TRBV7-2 and TRBJ2-1; 8 bases line up with TRBD2. Germline values: CDR1 SGHTA, CDR2 FQGNSA. The CDR3 has 16 residues. With V trimmed by 4 bases and J by 9 bases, 14 bases remained unmatched. The CDR3 region is CASSSVSGSPSGEQFF. CDR3 DNA: TGTGCCAGCAGCTCGGTAAGCGGGAGCCCCTCGGGTGAGCAGTTCTTC.

This clone was counted ten times or more. The gene calls are TRBV18 and TRBJ2-3; 14 bases are a match to TRBD2. The trim removed 4 bases at V and 3 bases at J, leaving 3 bases unmatched. In germline, CDR1 is KGHSH, CDR2 LQKENI. The CDR3 is 16 residues long. In nucleotides, the CDR3 is TGTGCCAGCTCACTGGGGACTAGCGGGAGAACAGATACGCAGTATTTT. It codes for CASSLGTSGRTDTQYF.

V and J are TRBV30 and TRBJ2-1; 7 positions agree with TRBD2. The CDR3 has 16 amino acids. V shed 2 bases, J shed 3 bases, and the junction held 10 bases outside the gene matches. The germline CDR1 and CDR2 sequences are GTSNPN and SVGIG (reference sequence). CDR3 protein: CAWSRGLDLIYNEQFF. CDR3 bases: TGTGCCTGGAGTCGTGGACTAGACTTGATCTACAATGAGCAGTTCTTC.

The CDR3 loop reads CASSVAVSGNEQFF. The CDR3 nucleotides read TGTGCCAGCAGCGTAGCTGTTAGCGGCAATGAGCAGTTCTTC. The chain uses TRBV9 and TRBJ2-1; D is possibly TRBD2 (6 bases). CDR1 SGDLS and CDR2 YYNGEE come from the germline V gene. This CDR3 has 14 residues. The V and J ends lost 0 bases and 6 bases respectively, with 10 bases between them.

The chain is built from TRBV10-3 and TRBJ1-2, with TRBD1 matching 9 bases. The germline CDR1 and CDR2 sequences are ENHRY and SYGVKD. The V segment lost 3 bases and the J segment 8 bases; nucleotides outside the gene matches: 7. The CDR3 sequence is 14 residues long. The CDR3 sequence is CAISETGGAEGYTF. The CDR3 DNA reads as TGTGCCATCAGTGAAACAGGGGGCGCGGAAGGCTACACCTTC.

V usage is TRBV7-2 and J usage is TRBJ1-2; 8 bases match TRBD1. Trimming took 5 bases from V and 6 from J; bases not matched to a gene: 5. The CDR3 has 13 amino acids. CDR1 and CDR2 (germline): SGHTA, FQGNSA. This CDR3 is CASSPTGVDGYTF. The CDR3, as DNA: TGTGCCAGCAGCCCGACAGGGGTGGATGGCTACACCTTC. The full variable domain, in which reference TRBV7-2 and TRBJ1-2 provide the parts outside the CDR3, is GAGVSQSPSNKVTEKGKDVELRCDPISGHTALYWYRQSLGQGLEFLIYFQGNSAPDKSGLPSDRFSAERTGGSVSTLTIQRTQQEDSAVYLCASSPTGVDGYTFGSGTRLTVV.

This chain links TRBV14 with TRBJ1-1, with D perhaps TRBD1 (5 bases). The CDR3 has 16 amino acids. Trimming took 1 base from V and 5 from J, leaving 17 bases between them. Germline lookup yields CDR1 SGHDN and CDR2 FVKESK. CDR3 loop: CASSQVVPGGGTEAFF. In nucleotides, the CDR3 is TGTGCCAGCAGCCAAGTGGTCCCCGGGGGGGGGACTGAAGCTTTCTTT.

The chain is built from TRBV28 and TRBJ1-2, with D possibly being TRBD1 (6 bases). Trimming removed 5 bases from V and 4 bases from J, with 17 bases in between. The CDR3 contains 15 residues. Germline CDR1 reads MDHEN; CDR2 reads SYDVKM. The CDR3 is CASSPTGHRTYGYTF. As DNA, the CDR3 is TGTGCCAGCAGTCCTACAGGGCATCGGACCTATGGCTACACCTTC.